This T cell receptor (beta chain) was retrieved from a study of shared clonotypes between healthy human individuals. Study-wide points: Incompleteness in sorted-subset sequencing, despite large depth, was shown by rarefaction.

The CDR3 is 14 residues long. Trimming cost V 5 bases and J 5 bases, with 12 bases left between them. The germline gives CDR1 LNHDA, CDR2 SQIVND (reference sequence). There are a few counts of this clone. As yet, its antigen is unknown. Sequencing used immunoSEQ multiplex PCR; TCRdb keeps in-frame clones, though not all of them. Of roughly 1 million clones listed, around 76% were seen once; the top ten hold around 1.5%. The sequence was obtained from a man younger than 35 in good health. Sequencing was carried out using memory CD4+ T cells sorted from blood. This sample's subset: CD45RA-negative fraction. V usage is TRBV19 and J usage is TRBJ1-4; D is uncertain. The DNA of the CDR3 is TGTGCCAGTAGTTCCGTGGGATACAATGAAAAACTGTTTTTT. It encodes CASSSVGYNEKLFF.